The T cell receptor beta chain described here comes from a study of shared clonotypes between healthy human individuals. Note on this clone: The antigen is undetermined.

Replicate PCRs run on sorted subsets employed 200 ng DNA, 25,000 to 35,000 T cell genomes. Profiled with immunoSEQ multiplex PCR; TCRdb holds only in-frame clones, not every one. The data show some 2 million clones, approximately 95% seen once. CDR1 and CDR2 (germline): WNHNN, SYGVQD (reference sequence). The CDR3 spans 16 residues. Trimming left V 1 base short and J 5 bases short, with 15 bases between. Findings and limits, study-wide: Few donors restricted represented genetic and exposure-history diversity.

CD8 cells regarded as naive lacked CD45RO, were positively chosen for CCR7, and omitted terminally differentiated effector memory CD45RA+ cells. Sequenced sample: naive CD8+ T cells sorted from blood. The TCR was taken from a man aged 18 to 29 in good health. The chain uses TRBV10-1 and TRBJ2-1; possibly TRBD1 for D (5 bases). CDR3 sequence reads: CASSEYPGWGNNEQFF. CDR3 DNA sequence: TGCGCCAGCAGTGAGTACCCAGGGTGGGGAAACAATGAGCAGTTCTTC.